What follows are 21 T cell receptor beta chains derived from one specimen sequenced in a study of T-cell reconstitution after alpha-beta-depleted transplantation in children. The library targeted TCRbeta and was prepared with unique molecular identifiers. TCRdb re-analysed the PCR reads in MiXCR, keeping a single row per CDR3 protein. The sample gives about 830,000 distinct CDR3 sequences, 16% of which show up once; just under 5% is in the top ten. The material sequenced was PBMCs, mostly from graft donor cells, taken 360 days after TCRalphabeta/CD19-depleted stem cell transplant. The origin of the receptors is a male patient between 5 and 17 years old who had a stem cell transplant for acute lymphoblastic leukemia, so the T cells may come from the graft donor.

The chain links TRBV7-9 to TRBJ2-1; 12 nucleotides match TRBD2. V lost 0 bases, J lost 7 bases, and 4 bases stayed unmatched. The germline V gene has CDR1 SEHNR and CDR2 FQNEAQ (reference sequence). The CDR3 has 16 residues. In DNA, the CDR3 is TGTGCCAGCAGCTTAGCTCTAGCGGGAGGGCCTAATGAGCAGTTCTTC. This gives the protein CASSLALAGGPNEQFF.

CDR3 DNA: TGCAGCGCCCCCGGACTAGCGGGAGTGGAGACCCAGTACTTC. This codes for CSAPGLAGVETQYF. This rearrangement joins TRBV29-1 to TRBJ2-5, with 13 bases matching TRBD2. This CDR3 has 14 residues. After removal of 7 bases from V and 5 bases from J, the junction contained 7 bases not matched to a gene. CDR1 and CDR2 (germline): SQVTM, ANQGSEA.

This clonotype was seen more than once but under ten times. The rearrangement uses TRBV12-3 or TRBV12-4 and TRBJ1-1; 7 bases fit TRBD1. V shed 7 bases and J 4 bases; nucleotides not matched to a gene: 6. CDR3 length equals 13 residues. Here the CDR3 reads CASTLQGITEAFF. In nucleotides, the CDR3 is TGTGCCAGCACTCTACAGGGGATCACTGAAGCTTTCTTT.

This clonotype was seen a handful of times. The chain joins TRBV6-5 to TRBJ2-7; D unresolved. The germline gives CDR1 MNHEY, CDR2 SVGAGI. The CDR3 is 15 amino acids. Trimming took 0 bases from V and 5 from J, leaving 14 bases between them. CDR3 nucleotide sequence: TGTGCCAGCAGTTACTCGACGGGCAAATGGCACGAGCAGTACTTC. This codes for CASSYSTGKWHEQYF.

Many counts were recorded for this clonotype. The chain has TRBV29-1 and TRBJ2-1; D is unresolved. The CDR3 loop spans 13 amino acids. Germline V CDR1 and CDR2: SQVTM, ANQGSEA. Trimming stripped 8 bases from V and 2 bases from J, with 13 bases between. CDR3 region: CSIRHSAYNEQFF. DNA of the CDR3: TGCAGCATACGACACTCCGCCTACAATGAGCAGTTCTTC.

The chain carries TRBV20-1 and TRBJ2-4; tentative D call: TRBD1 (5 bases). Germline CDR1 is DFQATT and CDR2 is SNEGSKA (reference sequence). CDR3 length equals 12 residues. Trimming took off 3 bases at V and 10 bases at J, with 13 bases between the two ends. This chain's CDR3 is CSASLFRAIQYF. CDR3 nucleotide sequence: TGCAGTGCTAGCCTATTCAGGGCTATTCAGTACTTC.

The gene calls are TRBV5-1 and TRBJ1-1, with 8 positions matching TRBD1. This CDR3 has 15 residues. The J segment lost 5 bases and the V segment lost 3 bases, leaving 9 bases of the junction unmatched. In germline, CDR1 is SGHRS, CDR2 YFSETQ. For the CDR3, the DNA is TGCGCCAGCAGCTCTGGACAGGGAGGGACGACTGAAGCTTTCTTT. Encoded protein: CASSSGQGGTTEAFF.

V is TRBV24-1 and J is TRBJ2-2, with TRBD2 identical over 8 bases. This CDR3 region has 19 residues. The germline CDR1 and CDR2 sequences are KGHDR and SFDVKD. V lost 4 bases to trimming and J lost 7 bases; unmatched junction nucleotides: 19. This CDR3 is CATSDWVFGSGRSGGELFF. CDR3 sequence (DNA): TGTGCCACCAGTGACTGGGTGTTTGGAAGCGGGAGATCTGGCGGGGAGCTGTTTTTT.

This clonotype has a handful of counts. This chain uses TRBV6-5 with TRBJ2-1, with 9 bases fitting TRBD2. The CDR3 is 15 amino acids. With 3 bases clipped from V and 6 bases from J, the junction kept 6 bases outside the gene matches. Germline lookup yields CDR1 MNHEY and CDR2 SVGAGI. CDR3 loop: CASSYGLREGNEQFF. In nucleotides, the CDR3 is TGTGCCAGCAGTTATGGGTTGCGGGAGGGCAATGAGCAGTTCTTC.

This clonotype was seen a handful of times. This chain uses TRBV5-1 with TRBJ2-3; D remains ambiguous. The CDR3 sequence is 14 residues long. V dropped 4 bases and J dropped 2 bases, with 11 bases sitting between them. The V gene's germline CDR1 is SGHRS and CDR2 YFSETQ. The CDR3 region has the DNA TGCGCCAGCAGCCCGAAGGGTAACACAGATACGCAGTATTTT. Translating gives CASSPKGNTDTQYF.

The sample holds a few counts of this clonotype. This chain joins TRBV5-1 and TRBJ1-6; tentative D call: TRBD1 (5 bases). The CDR3 covers 14 residues. CDR1 is SGHRS and CDR2 is YFSETQ in the germline V gene. V dropped 7 bases and J dropped 4 bases, with 12 bases sitting between them. The CDR3 DNA reads as TGCGCCAGCCGAGAAGGGGATTATAATTCACCCCTCCACTTT. Translated: CASREGDYNSPLHF.

This clonotype showed up many times. The chain employs TRBV7-3 and TRBJ2-1; 14 positions agree with TRBD2. The V segment lost 5 bases and the J segment 4 bases; nucleotides outside the gene matches: 7. CDR1 and CDR2 from the germline V gene are SGHTA and FQGTGA. The CDR3 has 17 residues. The CDR3 DNA reads TGTGCCAGCAGCAGACTAGCGGGAGGGTTTTTTTACAATGAGCAGTTCTTC. It codes for CASSRLAGGFFYNEQFF.

The rearrangement links TRBV5-1 to TRBJ2-1; TRBD2 matches at 7 bases. The J segment lost 7 bases and the V segment lost 4 bases, leaving 17 bases of the junction unmatched. Germline loops: CDR1 SGHRS, CDR2 YFSETQ. The CDR3 spans 17 residues. CDR3 region: CASSQFPRGPRGNEQFF. As DNA, the CDR3 is TGCGCCAGCAGCCAATTCCCAAGGGGACCGCGGGGGAATGAGCAGTTCTTC.

The chain is built from TRBV6-5 and TRBJ2-7; a weak D match, TRBD1 (6 bases). The CDR3 has 18 residues. Germline CDR1 MNHEY, CDR2 SVGAGI. The ends were cut back, 0 bases at V and 3 bases at J, with 21 bases in the middle. CDR3 amino acids: CASSYSKSPGDIGYEQYF. The CDR3 nucleotides read TGTGCCAGCAGTTACTCGAAGTCCCCCGGGGACATAGGCTACGAGCAGTACTTC.

This clonotype was seen a single time. This chain uses TRBV5-1 with TRBJ1-1; the D gene is possibly TRBD1 (5 bases). This CDR3 spans 14 amino acids. Trimming shortened V by 3 bases and J by 5 bases, and 14 bases separated the two germline ends. Germline V CDR1 and CDR2: SGHRS, YFSETQ. Here the CDR3 reads CASSSDSIRTEAFF. CDR3 DNA: TGCGCCAGCAGCTCCGACAGTATACGGACTGAAGCTTTCTTT.

This clonotype showed up many times. The V call is TRBV12-3 or TRBV12-4, the J call TRBJ2-1; 12 nucleotides agree with TRBD2. With V trimmed by 4 bases and J by 7 bases, 11 bases remained unmatched. The CDR3 runs to 17 residues. CDR3 nucleotides: TGTGCCAGCAGTTCCAGGACTAGCGGGACGGGGAAGAATGAGCAGTTCTTC. It is translated as CASSSRTSGTGKNEQFF.

This chain links TRBV27 with TRBJ2-7; D is undetermined. With 5 bases removed from V and 0 bases from J, the gap between germline ends came to 11 bases. Per germline, CDR1 MNHEY and CDR2 SMNVEV (reference sequence). CDR3 length: 14 amino acids. Written as DNA, the CDR3 is TGTGCCAGCAGTGCGTCAGTGGACTCCTACGAGCAGTACTTC. Translation: CASSASVDSYEQYF.

A few counts support this clonotype. The CDR3 loop reads CASSLVPGNGYTF. The CDR3 DNA reads as TGTGCCAGCAGCTTAGTGCCAGGGAACGGCTACACCTTC. This sequence joins TRBV7-9 and TRBJ1-2; D might be TRBD1 (5 bases). The V end was cut by 1 base, the J end by 8 bases, with 11 bases between. CDR1 is SEHNR, CDR2 FQNEAQ, per germline (reference sequence). This CDR3 region has 13 residues.

This clonotype was seen at least ten times. The chain couples TRBV29-1 to TRBJ1-4; D might be TRBD1 (6 bases). The V gene lost 7 bases and the J gene lost 8 bases, with 20 bases spanning the gap. The V gene's germline CDR1 is SQVTM and CDR2 ANQGSEA. The CDR3 is 14 amino acids. CDR3 amino acids: CSARTTGAEEKLFF. As DNA, the CDR3 is TGCAGCGCACGAACGACAGGAGCTGAAGAAAAACTGTTTTTT.

The chain combines TRBV29-1 with TRBJ2-5, with D possibly TRBD1 on 6 matching bases. Trimming stripped 4 bases from V and 5 bases from J, with 17 bases between. Germline loops: CDR1 SQVTM, CDR2 ANQGSEA. The CDR3 is 14 residues long. Here the CDR3 DNA reads TGCAGCGTTGCCGGGACATGGCGACAGGAGACCCAGTACTTC. Its translation is CSVAGTWRQETQYF.

The genes are TRBV20-1 and TRBJ2-1; 12 bases fit TRBD1. Trimming cost V 6 bases and J 7 bases; bases outside gene matches: 16. This CDR3 spans 17 amino acids. In germline, CDR1 is DFQATT, CDR2 SNEGSKA (reference sequence). CDR3 residues: CSARGQGASRSLNEQFF. The CDR3 DNA follows: TGCAGTGCGCGGGGACAGGGGGCGTCCCGATCCCTTAATGAGCAGTTCTTC.